Listed below are T cell receptor beta chains from one sample, sequenced in a study of T cell repertoires and HLA-DP antigens. These receptors have no identified antigens. Clones were sequenced by immunoSEQ multiplex PCR, and TCRdb holds only the in-frame ones, with some missing. The sample lists approximately 86,000 clones, roughly 86% seen once, with around 1.7% in the top ten. Sequenced sample: CD4+ T cells from PBMCs. All receptors derive from a man in his forties or fifties in good health and CMV-seronegative. Each CDR3 is given with its conserved first and last residue. D genes are given only for firm matches. Expanded clones are given a class, and other clones once, few, many or no size at all.

TRBD2 | TRBJ2-1 | TRBV18 | - | TGTGCCAGCTCACCCGCGGGACTAGCGGGAGGGCGTGAGCAGTTCTTC | CASSPAGLAGGREQFF
- | TRBJ1-4 | TRBV2 | - | TGTGCCAGCAGTGAGGAAAAAGTTGGAAAACTGTTTTTT | CASSEEKVGKLFF
TRBD2 | TRBJ2-2 | TRBV14 | - | TGTGCCAGCAGCCAAGATGGCCTAGCGGGAGGATACACCGGGGAGCTGTTTTTT | CASSQDGLAGGYTGELFF
- | TRBJ2-2 | TRBV7-2 | - | TGTGCCAGCAGCTTAGCGGGCGGGGCCGGGGAGCTGTTTTTT | CASSLAGGAGELFF
- | TRBJ1-2 | TRBV4-3 | - | TGCGCCAGCAGCCAAGATTGGGGGAGACAGGATGGCTACACCTTC | CASSQDWGRQDGYTF
- | TRBJ2-7 | TRBV7-2 | - | TGTGCCAGCAGCCTCGGAACTCAGGGCTTTAGCTCCTACGAGCAGTACTTC | CASSLGTQGFSSYEQYF
TRBD2 | TRBJ2-1 | TRBV2 | - | TGTGCCAGCAGTGAATATTCGGGGGGGAGCTCCTACAATGAGCAGTTCTTC | CASSEYSGGSSYNEQFF
- | TRBJ1-5 | TRBV10-3 | - | TGTGCCATCACCGTGGATCTTAATCAGCCCCAGCATTTT | CAITVDLNQPQHF
- | TRBJ2-5 | TRBV9 | - | TGTGCCAGCGGATCGCGGACTACCCAAGAGACCCAGTACTTC | CASGSRTTQETQYF
- | TRBJ2-2 | TRBV5-3 | - | TGTGCCAGAAGCTTGAGGGGAAGGTTGGTCACCGGGGAGCTGTTTTTT | CARSLRGRLVTGELFF
- | TRBJ2-5 | TRBV18 | - | TGTGCCAGCTCACCCTTGGGGGCAGGGCGGCGAGAGACCCAGTACTTC | CASSPLGAGRRETQYF
TRBD1 | TRBJ2-1 | TRBV27 | once | TGTGCCAGCAGTTTTTCTCCGGGACAGGGGGGCTACAATGAGCAGTTCTTC | CASSFSPGQGGYNEQFF
TRBD2 | TRBJ2-7 | TRBV6-6 | - | TGTGCCAGCAACCTAACCCCGGGACTAGGTACCAACGAGCAGTACTTC | CASNLTPGLGTNEQYF
TRBD2 | TRBJ2-1 | TRBV7-9 | - | TGTGCCAGCAGCAGTACTAGCGGGAGGAAAGGTCTCAATGAGCAGTTCTTC | CASSSTSGRKGLNEQFF
TRBD2 | TRBJ2-3 | TRBV7-3 | - | TGTGCCAGCAGCCCAGGGGCTAGCGGGGGGCGTTTCACAGATACGCAGTATTTT | CASSPGASGGRFTDTQYF
- | TRBJ1-3 | TRBV28 | - | TGTGCCAGCAGTCCCCCAACGCGCAAGGGAAACACCATATATTTT | CASSPPTRKGNTIYF
TRBD1 | TRBJ2-3 | TRBV2 | - | TGTGCCAGCAGTAAAGGACAGGGTTCGGGAGATACGCAGTATTTT | CASSKGQGSGDTQYF
- | TRBJ2-7 | TRBV28 | - | TGTGCCAGCACCAGAGGTGGGTTAAGCTCCTACGAGCAGTACTTC | CASTRGGLSSYEQYF
TRBD1 | TRBJ2-5 | TRBV5-1 | - | TGCGCCAGCAGCTTCACAGGGGGCGGAGAGACCCAGTACTTC | CASSFTGGGETQYF
- | TRBJ1-5 | TRBV5-6 | - | TGTGCCAGCAGCTTGGTTGACTCGGCGAACTACGCGTATTTT | CASSLVDSANYAYF
- | TRBJ2-1 | TRBV20-1 | once | TGCAGTGTGACCCTCTACAATGAGCAGTTCTTC | CSVTLYNEQFF
- | TRBJ1-1 | TRBV14 | - | TGTGCCAGCAGCCAAGCAGGGCTGAACACTGAAGCTTTCTTT | CASSQAGLNTEAFF
- | TRBJ2-7 | TRBV7-8 | - | TGTGCCAGCAGCTTAGTCGGCAGGGAATCCTACGAGCAGTACTTC | CASSLVGRESYEQYF
- | TRBJ2-5 | TRBV7-2 | - | TGTGCCAGCAAACCGCCAGGGAAAGAGACCCAGTACTTC | CASKPPGKETQYF
- | TRBJ2-5 | TRBV18 | many | TGTGCCAGCTCACCCCTGGGAGGACAGAAAGAGACCCAGTACTTC | CASSPLGGQKETQYF
- | TRBJ2-3 | TRBV30 | - | TGTGCCTGGAGTGTAGGAGGGAACACAGATACGCAGTATTTT | CAWSVGGNTDTQYF
- | TRBJ2-5 | TRBV7-9 | - | TGTGCCAGCAGCTTATCGGCTAGCCTCCAAGAGACCCAGTACTTC | CASSLSASLQETQYF
TRBD2 | TRBJ2-3 | TRBV7-8 | - | TGTGCCAGCAGCCTCCAGCGGGGGGGTGACCATACGCAGTATTTT | CASSLQRGGDHTQYF
- | TRBJ2-1 | TRBV11-3 | - | TGTGCCAGCAGCCATCGGGGTCAGAATGAGCAGTTCTTC | CASSHRGQNEQFF
- | TRBJ1-1 | TRBV10-2 | - | TGCGCCAGCAGTGAGTCGACAGTAAGAACTGAAGCTTTCTTT | CASSESTVRTEAFF
- | TRBJ1-4 | TRBV28 | - | TGTGCCAGCAGATTCGGCCACCAAAATGAAAAACTGTTTTTT | CASRFGHQNEKLFF
TRBD2 | TRBJ2-4 | TRBV28 | once | TGTGCCAGTAAGACTAGCGGGATTGATTTAGGAAACATTCAGTACTTC | CASKTSGIDLGNIQYF
TRBD1 | TRBJ2-1 | TRBV5-4 | - | TGTGCCAGCAGCCCCTCCGGGACAGGAGCCGTCTCCTACAATGAGCAGTTCTTC | CASSPSGTGAVSYNEQFF
TRBD1 | TRBJ1-5 | TRBV7-6 | - | TGTGCCAGCAGCTTAGGGACAGGTTCTAATAGCAATCAGCCCCAGCATTTT | CASSLGTGSNSNQPQHF
- | TRBJ1-1 | TRBV25-1 | - | TGTGCCAGCAGTGAATGGGAGGGGGGGACTGAAGCTTTCTTT | CASSEWEGGTEAFF
- | TRBJ1-3 | TRBV19 | - | TGTGCCAGTAGAAACTACCAGGGGTCTGGAAACACCATATATTTT | CASRNYQGSGNTIYF